This T cell receptor beta chain originates from a study of CXCR3 chemokines and chemotherapy response in bladder cancer (dated by TCRdb to the early 2020s). Turning to the overall study: Whether chemotherapy response in human bladder cancer was predicted by intratumoral CXCR3 chemokine system activity was examined in the study.

Trimming accounts for 7 bases at V and 0 bases at J, while the number of junction bases matched to no gene is 3. Including the terminal cysteine and phenylalanine, the CDR3 comprises 14 residues. Of the read, only the CDR3 DNA is kept; its 42 bases are in frame from base 1. Per the germline V gene, MNHNS is the CDR1 and SASEGT is the CDR2. By how much of the sample it makes up, this clonotype is large (0.1 to 1%). Its target antigen remains unknown. Base quality data are lacking; no much larger clone is found one base away. Library creation used PCR. The run used an Illumina HiSeq 2500. TCRdb itself trimmed the public reads at Q25 with fastp, ran MiXCR and retained productive beta chains. Identical CDR3 protein sequences are pooled into one entry, listed with their most common genes and DNA. For this sample the table gives 8,000 or so distinct CDR3 sequences, of which around an eighth were detected only once. The ten biggest clones cover roughly 16% of the sample.

The rearranged chain carries TRBV6-1 and TRBJ1-1; a stretch of 9 junction bases matches TRBD1. Sample acquisition took place from a patient whose treatment included neoadjuvant chemotherapy. The sequence came from a human donor with bladder cancer that responded to neoadjuvant chemotherapy. The CDR3 is CASIWDRVNTEAFF. The DNA sequence is given as TGTGCCAGCATCTGGGACAGGGTGAACACTGAAGCTTTCTTT.